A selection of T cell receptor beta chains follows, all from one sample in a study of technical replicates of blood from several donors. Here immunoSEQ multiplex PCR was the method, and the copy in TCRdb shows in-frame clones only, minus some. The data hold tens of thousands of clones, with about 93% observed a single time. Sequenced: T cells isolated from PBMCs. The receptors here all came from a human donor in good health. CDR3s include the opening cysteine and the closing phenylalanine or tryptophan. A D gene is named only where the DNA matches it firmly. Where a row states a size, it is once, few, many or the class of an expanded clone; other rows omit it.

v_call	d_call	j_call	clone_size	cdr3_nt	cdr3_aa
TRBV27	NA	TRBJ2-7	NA	TGTGCCAGCAGTTTAGGGAGCGAGCAGTACTTC	CASSLGSEQYF
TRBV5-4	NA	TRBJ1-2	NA	TGTGCCAGCAGCTTCGGTTCGCGGAGTCACTATGGCTACACCTTC	CASSFGSRSHYGYTF
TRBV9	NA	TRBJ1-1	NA	TGTGCCAGCAGCGTACATAGCTCTGAAGCTTTCTTT	CASSVHSSEAFF
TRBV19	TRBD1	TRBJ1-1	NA	TGTGCCAGTAGTCTGGGTAGAGAGGGGGCAGCTTTCTTT	CASSLGREGAAFF
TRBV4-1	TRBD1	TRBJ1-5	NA	TGCGCCAGCAGCCAAGATCGACAGGGGTTGCGCAATCAGCCCCAGCATTTT	CASSQDRQGLRNQPQHF
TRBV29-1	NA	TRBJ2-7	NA	TGCAGCGTTAAGTCCCAGCTAGCCGAAGTGGAAGAGCAGTACTTC	CSVKSQLAEVEEQYF
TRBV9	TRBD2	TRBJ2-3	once	TGTGCCAGCAGCGTAGAAGGGCTAGCGGGAGGATCAGATACGCAGTATTTT	CASSVEGLAGGSDTQYF
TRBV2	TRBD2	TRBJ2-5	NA	TGTGCCAGCGCGGGGGGTCCACAAGAGACCCAGTACTTC	CASAGGPQETQYF
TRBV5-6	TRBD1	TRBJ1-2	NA	TGTGCCAGCAGCTTGAACGGAGACAGGGGGGATGGCTACACCTTC	CASSLNGDRGDGYTF
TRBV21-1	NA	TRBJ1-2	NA	TGTGCCAGCAGCAAAACCGCGTATCGATACCCTTTCCTCCATGGCTACACCTTC	CASSKTAYRYPFLHGYTF
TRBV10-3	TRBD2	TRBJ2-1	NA	TGTGCCATCAGTGAGTCGGGACTACTAAGCAATGAGCAGTTCTTC	CAISESGLLSNEQFF
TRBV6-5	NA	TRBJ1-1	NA	TGTGCCAGCAGTTGGAGACAGGTTGCGAGCACTGAAGCTTTCTTT	CASSWRQVASTEAFF
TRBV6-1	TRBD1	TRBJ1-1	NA	TGTGCCAGCAGTGAAGAGAACAGGGGGCGAGGTGAAGCTTTCTTT	CASSEENRGRGEAFF
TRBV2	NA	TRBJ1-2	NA	TGTGCCAGCAGTGAAGCAGGGAACAGGAGGGACTATGGCTACACCTTC	CASSEAGNRRDYGYTF
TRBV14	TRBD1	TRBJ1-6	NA	TGTGCCAGCAGCCGCTCACGGACAGGGGCGAATTCACCCCTCCACTTT	CASSRSRTGANSPLHF
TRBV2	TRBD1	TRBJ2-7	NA	TGTGCCAGCAGTGAACAGGGGGCGGGTTACGAGCAGTACTTC	CASSEQGAGYEQYF
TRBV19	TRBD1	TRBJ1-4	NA	TGTGCCAGTACCTCCAGGGGGGCTAATGAAAAACTGTTTTTT	CASTSRGANEKLFF
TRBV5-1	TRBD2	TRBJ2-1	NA	TGCGCCAGCAGCTTAGTTACTAGCGGATACAATGAGCAGTTCTTC	CASSLVTSGYNEQFF
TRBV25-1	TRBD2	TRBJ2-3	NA	TGTGCCAGCAGGGGGTACGGCGGGGGTAAAAGCACAGATACGCAGTATTTT	CASRGYGGGKSTDTQYF
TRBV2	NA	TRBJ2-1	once	TGTGCCAGCAGTGAAACAGGGCTTTGGAATGAGCAGTTCTTC	CASSETGLWNEQFF
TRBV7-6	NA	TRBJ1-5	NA	TGTGCCAGCAGCTTAGAAGGGGGGGCTCGCAATCAGCCCCAGCATTTT	CASSLEGGARNQPQHF
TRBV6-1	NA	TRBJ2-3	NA	TGTGCCAGCACCGAGGGACAAACAGATACGCAGTATTTT	CASTEGQTDTQYF
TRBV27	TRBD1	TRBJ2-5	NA	TGTGCCAGCAGTTGGACAGGGCAAGAGACCCAGTACTTC	CASSWTGQETQYF
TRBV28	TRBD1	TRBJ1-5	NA	TGTGCCAGCAGTTCTCCTCGGACAGGTGGCAATCAGCCCCAGCATTTT	CASSSPRTGGNQPQHF
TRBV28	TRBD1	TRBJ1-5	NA	TGTGCCAGCAGTTTACGACAGGGGCAGGGTCAGCCCCAGCATTTT	CASSLRQGQGQPQHF
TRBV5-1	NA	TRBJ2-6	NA	TGCGCCAGCAGCGCAGGGTTCTCTGGGGCCAACGTCCTGACTTTC	CASSAGFSGANVLTF
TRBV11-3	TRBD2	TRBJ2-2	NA	TGTGCCAGCAGCTTCACCATCGGGAGGGCCGGGGAGCTGTTTTTT	CASSFTIGRAGELFF
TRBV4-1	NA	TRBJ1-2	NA	TGCGCCAGCAGCCAAGAAGTAGGGGAAACAGGGCCGAAGGGAGGCTACACCTTC	CASSQEVGETGPKGGYTF
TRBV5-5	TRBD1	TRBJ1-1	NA	TGTGCCAGCAGCTTAATATGGGACAGGGAGGTTGAAGCTTTCTTT	CASSLIWDREVEAFF
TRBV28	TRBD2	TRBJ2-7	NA	TGTGCCACCCTTAGCGGGAACGCCCCAACCTACGAGCAGTACTTC	CATLSGNAPTYEQYF
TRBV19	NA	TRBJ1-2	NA	TGTGCCAGTAGTATTCCCTCGGCAGGGAGGGGGTCACGGGGGTATGGCTACACCTTC	CASSIPSAGRGSRGYGYTF
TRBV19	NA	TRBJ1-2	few	TGTGCCATCAAGCTGACGGCAGGGCAAGCTGGAGGGAATAACTATGGCTACACCTTC	CAIKLTAGQAGGNNYGYTF
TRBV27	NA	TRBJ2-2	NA	TGTGCCAGCAGTCGAGTGCGGGCCGGGGAGCTGTTTTTT	CASSRVRAGELFF
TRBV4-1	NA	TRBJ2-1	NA	TGCGCCAGCAGCCAGTCCGGGGTGAGGAATGAGCAGTTCTTC	CASSQSGVRNEQFF
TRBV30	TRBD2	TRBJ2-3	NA	TGTGCCTGGAGTTCCGGGACTAGCGGGGGGGCATCGTCTACGCAGTATTTT	CAWSSGTSGGASSTQYF
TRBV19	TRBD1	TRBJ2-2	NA	TGTGCCAGTAGTGGAAGCCGGGACAGGGAACTCGGGGAGCTGTTTTTT	CASSGSRDRELGELFF
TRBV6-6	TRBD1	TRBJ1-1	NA	TGTGCCAGCAGCCCCAGGCCCGACAGGGGGAACACTGAAGCTTTCTTT	CASSPRPDRGNTEAFF
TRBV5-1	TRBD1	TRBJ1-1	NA	TGCGCCAGCAGCCCACGGACAGGTTTGGCTGGTCCTGAAGCTTTCTTT	CASSPRTGLAGPEAFF
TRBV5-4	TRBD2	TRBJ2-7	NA	TGTGCCAGCAGCTTGAGTAGCGGGGGTGCGCGCTACGAGCAGTACTTC	CASSLSSGGARYEQYF
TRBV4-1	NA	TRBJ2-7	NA	TGCGCCAGCAGCCAAGTCACTTCCTACGAGCAGTACTTC	CASSQVTSYEQYF
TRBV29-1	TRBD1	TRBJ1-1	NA	TGCAGCGCGCCGGGACAGGGGAACACTGAAGCTTTCTTT	CSAPGQGNTEAFF
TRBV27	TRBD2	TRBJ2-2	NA	TGTGCCAGCAGTAGACCGGGACTAGCGGACACCGGGGAGCTGTTTTTT	CASSRPGLADTGELFF
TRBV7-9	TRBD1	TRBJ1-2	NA	TGTGCCAGCAGCTCCCGGGACAGGGGATCTTATGGCTACACCTTC	CASSSRDRGSYGYTF
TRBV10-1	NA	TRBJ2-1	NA	TGCGCCAGCAGTGAGTCTATCGGGGAGGTCCCAAATGAGCAGTTCTTC	CASSESIGEVPNEQFF
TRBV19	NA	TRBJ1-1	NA	TGTGCCAGTAGTCTCCCCGGACTTGAAGCTTTCTTT	CASSLPGLEAFF
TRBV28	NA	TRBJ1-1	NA	TGTGCCAGCAGTTCACCCTACAATCGGGGGGCGCGGAACACTGAAGCTTTCTTT	CASSSPYNRGARNTEAFF
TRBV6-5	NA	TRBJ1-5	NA	TGTGCCAGCAGTTACTCGAATCTCAGGGGACAGCCCCAGCATTTT	CASSYSNLRGQPQHF
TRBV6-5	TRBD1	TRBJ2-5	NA	TGTGCCAGCAGTTACGTGGGACAGGGTCCCCAGTACTTC	CASSYVGQGPQYF
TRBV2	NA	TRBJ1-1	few	TGTGCCAGCAACGAACAGGGTGTCTACACTGAAGCTTTCTTT	CASNEQGVYTEAFF
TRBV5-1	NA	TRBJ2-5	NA	TGCGCCAGCAGCTTGGAGGTCGGGGGGCTCCAGTCAGAGACCCAGTACTTC	CASSLEVGGLQSETQYF
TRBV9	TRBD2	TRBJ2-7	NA	TGTGCCAGCAGCCCGAGCGGGGGACCTACCTACGAGCAGTACTTC	CASSPSGGPTYEQYF
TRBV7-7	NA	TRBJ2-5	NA	TGTGCTAGCAGCTTAACTCCTGGTGGGGGGAAGACCCAGTACTTC	CASSLTPGGGKTQYF
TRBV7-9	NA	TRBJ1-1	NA	TGTGCCAGCAGCTTAAGTAGCCCCGACACTGAAGCTTTCTTT	CASSLSSPDTEAFF
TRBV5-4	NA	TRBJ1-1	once	TGTGCCAGCAACCCGCTCGACAGGAACACTGAAGCTTTCTTT	CASNPLDRNTEAFF
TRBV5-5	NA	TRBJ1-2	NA	TGTGCCAGCAGCTTGGATACAGGAGGCTACACCTTC	CASSLDTGGYTF
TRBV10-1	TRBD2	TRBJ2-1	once	TGCGCCAGCAGAGAGAGACTAGCGGAAGAGCAGTTCTTC	CASRERLAEEQFF
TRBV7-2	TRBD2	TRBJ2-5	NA	TGTGCCAGCAGCTTGGGACTACAAGAGACCCAGTACTTC	CASSLGLQETQYF